This T cell receptor beta chain appears in the sequencing data of a study of cytomegalovirus exposure and HLA in healthy donors. Primers included in the PCR were 60 Vbeta and 13 Jbeta primers. Some clones are missing from TCRdb's copy, which holds only in-frame ones; the method was immunoSEQ multiplex PCR. The sample shows approximately 130,000 clones, about 80% of them seen only once. The V gene's germline CDR1 is SGDLS and CDR2 YYNGEE. The V end lost 0 bases, the J end lost 8 bases, and 11 bases lay between the germline ends. CDR3 length: 13 residues. This clonotype was obtained from a man aged 45-65 years in good health and CMV-seronegative. The chain uses TRBV9 and TRBJ1-2; D is perhaps TRBD1 (5 bases). The sequencing input was PBMCs. CDR3 nucleotide sequence: TGTGCCAGCAGCGTAGCCACAGGCAGAGGCTACACCTTC. Encoded protein: CASSVATGRGYTF.